This T cell receptor (beta chain) originates from a study of Ad26.COV2.S vaccination and SARS-CoV-2 variants. About the research overall: Administration of Ad26.COV2.S was intramuscular, either once or twice 56 days apart. Points from the study as a whole: While placebo recipients had lower spike-specific TCR breadth, vaccine recipients had more.

The sample's treatment: some 19 received Ad26.COV2.S at low or high dose, single or two shots; about 5 received placebo; per-sample allocation not given. Each sample was drawn 63 days after the first injection (of vaccine or placebo). A Boston donor was an adult aged 18-55 years. This CDR3 contains 18 residues. Per the germline V gene, CDR1 is SGHRS and CDR2 is YFSETQ. The J segment lost 3 bases and the V segment lost 0 bases, leaving 13 bases of the junction unmatched. Clones were sequenced by immunoSEQ multiplex PCR, and TCRdb holds only the in-frame ones, with some missing. The repertoire consists of around 270,000 clones, with roughly 89% occurring once and the leading ten covering less than 3.5%. Details on this clone: Its antigen remains unidentified.

The chain combines TRBV5-1 with TRBJ2-3; 7 nucleotides align to TRBD1. Source: peripheral blood, taken in a trial of Ad26.COV2.S vaccine versus placebo. The sequence was collected from a person aged 18-65 years who received the Ad26.COV2.S COVID-19 vaccine or a placebo. CDR3 in DNA: TGCGCCAGCAGCTTGGCCTTGGTCTCGACAGGGCCTACAGATACGCAGTATTTT. Translated: CASSLALVSTGPTDTQYF.